The clone carrying this T cell receptor beta chain occurred a few times. Antigen unknown. The data were obtained in a study of human T cells and chemical hapten exposure. The overall study: The study sensitized with 2% DPC on a roughly 2 cm by roughly 2 cm patch of upper inner arm skin.

V lost 5 bases and J lost 4, with 14 bases in between. This CDR3 spans 14 amino acids. Study conclusions and caveats: There was a positive correlation between PT1 expanded TCR counts and patch test score. Because all patients had alopecia, their immune responses might differ from healthy ones. The formation of large CDR3 similarity clusters by expanded TCRs significantly exceeded that of controls.

As to time point: pre-sensitization, week 0. Regarding treatment: therapeutic diphenylcyclopropenone sensitization with weekly scalp DPC. TCRdb itself ran the RACE reads through MiXCR, one entry per CDR3 protein. The top ten hold 2% to 3% of the sample, which has about 260,000 distinct CDR3 sequences, approximately 8.4% seen once. The gene calls are TRBV12-3 or TRBV12-4 and TRBJ1-2; D is perhaps TRBD1 (5 bases). The input for sequencing was whole blood, taken in connection with sensitization to the hapten diphenylcyclopropenone (DPC). This TCR was sampled from a woman between 35 and 50 years old with alopecia areata. Some clones in this sample may be carry-over from other donors' samples. The CDR3 coding sequence is TGTGCCAGCAGTGGCGGATCAGGGCTCTATGGCTACACCTTC. Translation: CASSGGSGLYGYTF.